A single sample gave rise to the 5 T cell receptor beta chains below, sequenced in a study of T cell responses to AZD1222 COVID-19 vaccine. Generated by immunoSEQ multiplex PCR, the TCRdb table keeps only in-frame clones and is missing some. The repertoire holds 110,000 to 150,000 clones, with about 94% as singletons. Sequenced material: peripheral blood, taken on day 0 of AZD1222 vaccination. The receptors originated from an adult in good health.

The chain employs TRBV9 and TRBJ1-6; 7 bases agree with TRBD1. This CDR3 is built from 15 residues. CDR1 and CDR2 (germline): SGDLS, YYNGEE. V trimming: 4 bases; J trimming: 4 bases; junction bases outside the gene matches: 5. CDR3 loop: CASSPAGQYNSPLHF. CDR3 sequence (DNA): TGTGCCAGCAGCCCGGCGGGACAGTATAATTCACCCCTCCACTTT. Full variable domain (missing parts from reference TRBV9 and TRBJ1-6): DSGVTQTPKHLITATGQRVTLRCSPRSGDLSVYWYQQSLDQGLQFLIQYYNGEERAKGNILERFSAQQFPDLHSELNLSSLELGDSALYFCASSPAGQYNSPLHFGNGTRLTVT.

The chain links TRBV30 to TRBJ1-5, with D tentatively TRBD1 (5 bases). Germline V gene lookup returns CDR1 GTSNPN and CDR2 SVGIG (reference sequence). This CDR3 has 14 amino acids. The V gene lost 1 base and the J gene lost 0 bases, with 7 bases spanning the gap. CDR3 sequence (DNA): TGTGCCTGGAGTGCGACAGTTAGCAATCAGCCCCAGCATTTT. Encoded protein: CAWSATVSNQPQHF. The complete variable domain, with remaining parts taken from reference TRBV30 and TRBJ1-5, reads SQTIHQWPATLVQPVGSPLSLECTVEGTSNPNLYWYRQAAGRGLQLLFYSVGIGQISSEVPQNLSASRPQDRQFILSSKKLLLSDSGFYLCAWSATVSNQPQHFGDGTRLSIL.

Here the CDR3 DNA reads TGTGCCAGCACACTTGGGGGGTGGAGGGACACTGAAGCTTTCTTT. This encodes CASTLGGWRDTEAFF. This chain links TRBV9 with TRBJ1-1; D is possibly TRBD1 (5 bases). V lost 6 bases to trimming and J lost 3 bases, with 18 bases between them. In germline, CDR1 is SGDLS, CDR2 YYNGEE. The CDR3 spans 15 residues.

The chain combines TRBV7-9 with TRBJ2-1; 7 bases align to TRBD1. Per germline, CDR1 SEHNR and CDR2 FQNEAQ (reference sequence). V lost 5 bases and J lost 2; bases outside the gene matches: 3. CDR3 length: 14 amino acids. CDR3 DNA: TGTGCCAGCAGCGACAGGGCGGCCTACAATGAGCAGTTCTTC. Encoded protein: CASSDRAAYNEQFF. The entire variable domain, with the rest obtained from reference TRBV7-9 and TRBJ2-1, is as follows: DTGVSQNPRHKITKRGQNVTFRCDPISEHNRLYWYRQTLGQGPEFLTYFQNEAQLEKSRLLSDRFSAERPKGSFSTLEIQRTEQGDSAMYLCASSDRAAYNEQFFGPGTRLTVL.

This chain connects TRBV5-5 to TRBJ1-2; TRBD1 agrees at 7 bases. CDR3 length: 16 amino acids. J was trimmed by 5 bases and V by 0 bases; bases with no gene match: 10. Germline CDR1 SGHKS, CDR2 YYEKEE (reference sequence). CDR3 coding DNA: TGTGCCAGCAGCTTGGGGGGGAGACAGGGCCTATATGGCTACACCTTC. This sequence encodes CASSLGGRQGLYGYTF.